Given below is one T cell receptor beta chain in context. Additional DNA sequences in this sample encode the identical CDR3. V lost 5 bases to trimming and J lost 2 bases, with 16 bases between them. The germline CDR1 and CDR2 sequences are SGHAT and FQNNGV. This CDR3 has 15 residues. This specimen comes from a study of shared clonotypes between healthy human individuals. Study in general: Researchers assigned three CD4 naive, three CD4 memory, two CD8 naive and one CD8 memory plate to each donor.

Donation came from healthy HIV-negative adults that had no recent acute infections or vaccinations. Partitioning of CD4+ cells yielded a CD45RA+ naive subset and a CD45RA-negative memory subset. Libraries were prepared by immunoSEQ multiplex PCR; TCRdb keeps only in-frame clonotypes and omits some of them. Of roughly 1,100,000 clones in the sample, around 76% were seen once. Sequencing was carried out using memory CD4+ T cells sorted from blood. This sample's subset: CD45RA-negative fraction. V and J are TRBV11-2 and TRBJ2-7, with D possibly TRBD2 on 6 matching bases. The TCR comes from a man aged 18-30 years in good health. The CDR3 coding sequence is TGTGCCAGCAGCCTAACGGAGGGGTCAGCCTACGAGCAGTACTTC. This gives the protein CASSLTEGSAYEQYF.